This TCR beta chain was identified in a study of vaccination and CD4 T cells after COVID-19 (dated by TCRdb to between 2021 and 2024). In terms of the full investigation: The convalescent cohort included six males and four females, with two Hispanic individuals, seven Caucasians, two Asians and one multiracial person. Participants got two doses of the Pfizer-BioNTech BNT162b2 vaccine (n=8) or two doses of the Moderna mRNA-1273 vaccine (n=2). Culture stimuli were overlapping spike peptide pools from SARS-CoV-2 and from the common cold coronaviruses HCoV-NL63, HCoV-OC43 and HCoV-229E. The time from the second vaccine dose to post-vaccine blood sampling had a median of around 72 days and ranged from roughly 13 to 241 days. Control cultures used a CEFX viral epitope pool as positive control, an HIV-1 Nef peptide pool as negative control, or no peptide. In roughly nine COVID-19 convalescent patients and several infection-naive healthy vaccine recipients, the spike-specific CD4+ TCR repertoire before mRNA vaccination was compared with the repertoire after mRNA vaccination. Post-COVID blood samples were collected from convalescent patients a median of approximately 93 days after diagnosis, with a range of about 35 to 170 days. Memory CD4+ T cell crossreactivity between SARS-CoV-2 and common cold coronavirus spike proteins was assessed at the TCR clonotype level in an earlier paper using these donors.

Study-wide conclusions, independent of this receptor: An increase in the median number of SARS-CoV-2-reactive clonotypes from approximately 20 after infection to 35 to 40 after vaccination was observed, but the change was not found to be significant. In convalescent patients, nearly all vaccine-specific clones (304 of 307) were found to be mono-reactive for SARS-CoV-2 spike rather than cross-reactive with common cold coronaviruses. The study included relatively few convalescent patients and did not analyze early timepoints after natural infection. Among convalescent patients, a median about 86% of the SARS-CoV-2-reactive clones seen after vaccination appeared only after vaccination, which suggests priming specific to the vaccine.

Libraries were prepared through PCR. DNA from cultured CD4+ T cells was subjected to TCR sequencing with the Oncomine TCR Beta short-read assay at the Johns Hopkins FTIC core. Genomic DNA was extracted from the cultured CD4+ T cells with the QIAamp micro DNA kit. Oncomine TCR Beta libraries made from cultured CD4+ T cells were pooled using unique dual indexes and sequenced on an Illumina iSeq 100. The authors processed their data as follows. Non-productive sequences were removed, and CDR3s not starting with C, not ending with F or W, or shorter than 7 amino acids were discarded. Antigen-specific clonotypes were identified using the MANAFEST web application through comparison of peptide-stimulated wells with reference and other culture wells. An FDR below 0.05, an odds ratio above 5, and a productive frequency above 0.1% in at least two of three replicate wells were required for clones to be considered positive. Clonotypes that were significantly expanded in both SARS-CoV-2 spike wells and at least one common cold coronavirus spike condition were defined as cross-reactive. Similarity between CDR3 sequences was evaluated in R version 3.6.1 using Levenshtein distances (stringdist) and unrooted phylogenetic trees (ape). TCRdb cleaned the public reads at Q25 with fastp, built clones with MiXCR and kept in-frame beta chains. Entries that share a CDR3 protein sequence are merged under the most common genes and DNA. The V and J calls and clone size come from TCRdb's table, not from the authors' own analysis. For this sample there are roughly 9,800 distinct CDR3 sequences; about 35% appear just once. The ten most abundant clones make up 15% of the sample.

V loses 2 bases, J loses 5 bases, and the germline ends lie 17 bases apart. Inclusive of the bounding cysteine and phenylalanine, the CDR3 is 16 residues long. Only CDR3 DNA is held: 48 bases, read in frame from base 1. CDR1 and CDR2 are read off the germline V gene (reference sequence) as SEHNR and FQNEAQ. The meaning of the sample's treatment or condition label: roughly 10-day PBMC culture with coronavirus spike peptide pools or control peptides (ViraFEST assay). CD4+ T cells from unexposed donors were collected before the COVID-19 pandemic (2011-2018). The ViraFEST assay, used in the study, expanded antigen-specific T cells with peptide pools and then identified the expanded clonotypes through TCR sequencing. Each well held roughly 2 million PBMCs cultured in IMDM containing about 5% human AB serum and approximately 9.6 IU/ml IL-2, with roughly 9.2 ug/ml peptide pools added. Half of the culture medium was replaced with fresh IL-2-containing medium on days 3 and 7. CD4+ T cells were isolated after around 11 days of culture through negative selection using the EasySep CD4+ T cell isolation kit. As cell number allowed, CD4+ T cells from unexposed donors were tested for reactivity to SARS-CoV-2 S and N and to four common cold coronavirus spike pools. Ficoll-Paque Plus gradient centrifugation was used to isolate PBMCs from whole blood, and the isolated PBMCs were then either used fresh or cryopreserved at -140C. Each culture condition was generally run in triplicate wells. The leukapheresis product for the unexposed donors was obtained through commercial purchase.

This clonotype was seen only a few times. This receptor's antigen is unknown. No base quality information exists; no much larger clone differs at one position. The rearranged chain carries TRBV7-9 and TRBJ2-3; the D region possibly corresponds to TRBD1 (6 bases align). Sequences were obtained from CD4+ T cells from blood, cultured in vitro. This sequence was found in a human donor in good health. The CDR3 has the sequence CASSLPWQGNIDTQYF. The DNA sequence is TGTGCCAGCAGCTTACCTTGGCAGGGGAACATAGATACGCAGTATTTT.